These T cell receptor beta chains were read from a single sample in a study of cytomegalovirus exposure and HLA in healthy donors. TCRdb's copy holds only in-frame clones and misses some; the assay was immunoSEQ multiplex PCR. Its table lists about 88,000 clones. The sample taken for sequencing was PBMCs. The source of these receptors is a girl aged 10-17 years in good health and CMV-seropositive. Both conserved end residues are part of each CDR3. The D gene is left open where the match is weak.

j_gene | d_gene | v_gene | CDR3aa | CDR3nt
TRBJ2-7 | TRBD1 | TRBV5-6 | CASSTYRGLGSYEQYF | TGTGCCAGCAGTACCTACAGGGGATTGGGCTCCTACGAGCAGTACTTC
TRBJ1-1 | NA | TRBV7-2 | CASSLGLRSEAFF | TGTGCCAGCAGCCTAGGGTTGCGGTCTGAAGCTTTCTTT
TRBJ1-2 | NA | TRBV4-2 | CASSQDSEQARTF | TGTGCCAGCAGCCAAGATAGCGAGCAAGCTAGGACCTTC
TRBJ1-6 | TRBD1 | TRBV5-4 | CASSRQGAWYEPLHF | TGTGCCAGCAGCCGACAGGGGGCCTGGTACGAACCCCTCCACTTT
TRBJ2-5 | NA | TRBV28 | CASSFDQNQETQYF | TGTGCCAGCAGTTTCGATCAGAATCAAGAGACCCAGTACTTC
TRBJ2-7 | TRBD2 | TRBV27 | CASSVGLAYEQYF | TGTGCCAGCAGTGTGGGACTAGCCTACGAGCAGTACTTC
TRBJ2-5 | NA | TRBV6-1 | CASTAGSGETQYF | TGTGCCAGCACGGCGGGCAGCGGAGAGACCCAGTACTTC
TRBJ1-5 | NA | TRBV5-1 | CASSFTPWTVYQPQHF | TGCGCCAGCAGCTTCACTCCCTGGACAGTATATCAGCCCCAGCATTTT
TRBJ1-1 | TRBD1 | TRBV28 | CASSPMTGMDTEAFF | TGTGCCAGCAGCCCCATGACAGGGATGGATACTGAAGCTTTCTTT
TRBJ2-7 | TRBD1 | TRBV7-9 | CASGDRVHHEQYF | TGTGCCAGCGGGGACAGGGTGCATCACGAGCAGTACTTC
TRBJ2-1 | TRBD2 | TRBV7-2 | CASRTSGDNEQFF | TGTGCCAGCAGGACTAGCGGGGACAATGAGCAGTTCTTC
TRBJ1-5 | NA | TRBV7-6 | CASSFQGNQPQHF | TGTGCCAGCAGCTTTCAGGGCAATCAGCCCCAGCATTTT
TRBJ1-1 | NA | TRBV29-1 | CSAVGQSNTEAFF | TGCAGCGCTGTAGGACAGTCGAACACTGAAGCTTTCTTT
TRBJ1-1 | NA | TRBV9 | CASSVAPRNTEAFF | TGTGCCAGCAGCGTAGCCCCCAGGAACACTGAAGCTTTCTTT
TRBJ2-3 | TRBD2 | TRBV7-8 | CASSAGLAGADTQYF | TGTGCCAGCAGCGCCGGACTAGCGGGGGCAGATACGCAGTATTTT
TRBJ1-1 | TRBD1 | TRBV27 | CASSSTGAIGTEAFF | TGTGCCAGCAGTTCAACAGGGGCGATCGGCACTGAAGCTTTCTTT
TRBJ1-6 | NA | TRBV19 | CASSILTAYNSPLHF | TGTGCCAGTAGTATTTTGACAGCCTATAATTCACCCCTCCACTTT
TRBJ2-1 | NA | TRBV9 | CASSANGASSNEQFF | TGTGCCAGCAGCGCCAATGGGGCAAGCTCCAATGAGCAGTTCTTC
TRBJ1-5 | TRBD1 | TRBV25-1 | CASSATGGRNQPQHF | TGTGCCAGCAGTGCGACAGGGGGAAGGAATCAGCCCCAGCATTTT
TRBJ1-5 | NA | TRBV5-1 | CASSLDRDNQPQHF | TGCGCCAGCAGCTTGGACAGGGATAATCAGCCCCAGCATTTT
TRBJ1-1 | NA | TRBV5-1 | CASAGGTVTEAFF | TGCGCCAGCGCCGGGGGGACGGTCACTGAAGCTTTCTTT
TRBJ2-2 | NA | TRBV5-1 | CASSRDFGGTGELFF | TGCGCCAGCAGTCGGGACTTTGGAGGCACCGGGGAGCTGTTTTTT
TRBJ2-3 | TRBD1 | TRBV5-6 | CASSSGQGTDTQYF | TGTGCCAGCAGCTCGGGACAGGGGACCGATACGCAGTATTTT
TRBJ2-5 | TRBD1 | TRBV4-3 | CASSRTADRVETQYF | TGCGCCAGCAGCCGGACAGCCGACAGGGTAGAGACCCAGTACTTC
TRBJ1-4 | NA | TRBV7-2 | CASSLVQEEKLFF | TGTGCCAGCAGCTTAGTACAAGAAGAAAAACTGTTTTTT
TRBJ2-7 | TRBD2 | TRBV4-2 | CASSQGAGGQEQYF | TGTGCCAGCAGCCAAGGGGCGGGGGGGCAGGAGCAGTACTTC
TRBJ2-1 | NA | TRBV25-1 | CASNGQSGASYNEQFF | TGTGCCAGCAACGGACAGAGCGGGGCCTCCTACAATGAGCAGTTCTTC
TRBJ2-5 | TRBD1 | TRBV5-4 | CASSSKKGTAQETQYF | TGTGCCAGCAGCTCGAAAAAGGGGACAGCCCAAGAGACCCAGTACTTC
TRBJ1-1 | NA | TRBV30 | CAGSLTRGWNTEAFF | TGTGCCGGGAGCCTGACACGGGGTTGGAACACTGAAGCTTTCTTT
TRBJ1-1 | NA | TRBV6-4 | CASRWGPNTEAFF | TGTGCCAGCAGATGGGGCCCGAACACTGAAGCTTTCTTT
TRBJ1-3 | NA | TRBV28 | CASSLWSTADSGNTIYF | TGTGCCAGCAGTTTATGGAGTACAGCCGACTCTGGAAACACCATATATTTT
TRBJ1-5 | NA | TRBV6-1 | CASSDGGSQPQHF | TGTGCCAGCAGTGATGGAGGAAGTCAGCCCCAGCATTTT
TRBJ2-3 | NA | TRBV7-9 | CASSPLNSFDTQYF | TGTGCCAGCAGCCCCTTGAATAGCTTCGATACGCAGTATTTT
TRBJ1-6 | NA | TRBV4-1 | CASSQDIGRRQNSPLHF | TGCGCCAGCAGCCAAGATATAGGCCGGCGGCAAAATTCACCCCTCCACTTT
TRBJ1-2 | TRBD1 | TRBV5-1 | CASSLGTGANYGYTF | TGCGCCAGCAGCTTGGGGACAGGGGCCAACTATGGCTACACCTTC
TRBJ2-5 | NA | TRBV18 | CASSPRDRETQYF | TGTGCCAGCTCACCGAGGGATCGGGAGACCCAGTACTTC
TRBJ1-5 | NA | TRBV19 | CASSAGDRSAQHF | TGTGCCAGTAGTGCAGGGGACCGATCAGCCCAGCATTTT
TRBJ1-2 | TRBD1 | TRBV28 | CASRPGQGYNYGYTF | TGTGCCAGCAGGCCGGGACAGGGGTATAACTATGGCTACACCTTC
TRBJ2-2 | NA | TRBV6-1 | CASARQSTTGELFF | TGTGCCAGTGCCCGACAGTCCACCACCGGGGAGCTGTTTTTT
TRBJ2-3 | NA | TRBV13 | CASSLTGLTVDTQYF | TGTGCCAGCAGCTTGACTGGATTGACAGTGGATACGCAGTATTTT
TRBJ1-5 | NA | TRBV18 | CASSTGYSNQPQHF | TGTGCCAGCTCCACAGGGTATAGCAATCAGCCCCAGCATTTT